This TCR beta chain was sequenced during a study of T cell repertoires in cytomegalovirus infection. Study-wide background: Recently identified HLA-C-restricted and well-studied HLA-B-restricted CMV epitopes were used. Public TCR beta signatures were indicative of both CMV infection and a matching HLA type. Study-level findings and limits: The cumulative frequency of public TCR beta families identified carriers of CMV plus the relevant HLA. Within the response measured ex vivo, HLA-C-restricted CMV-specific TCR beta clonotypes were dominant.

TCRdb re-derived calls from the reads in MiXCR, one entry per CDR3 protein. The sample yields about 900,000 distinct CDR3 sequences, around 32% seen once. This clonotype was detected only a few times. Antigen unknown. This clonotype was sampled from a human donor in good health (CMV status not recorded). Some clones in this sample may be carry-over from other donors' samples. The source material was cultured CD8+ T cells from PBMCs, sampled from culture after CMV antigen stimulation.

The CDR3 coding sequence is TGCAGTGCCGATATAGAGTTTGTTGATACGCAGTATTTT. It specifies CSADIEFVDTQYF. The chain carries TRBV20-1 and TRBJ2-3; D unresolved. Germline V gene sequence: CDR1 DFQATT, CDR2 SNEGSKA (reference sequence). The CDR3 covers 13 residues. The germline V and J ends were trimmed by 6 bases and 6 bases, with 16 bases remaining between them.